This T cell receptor (beta chain) was captured in a study of shared clonotypes between healthy human individuals. General study results and limits: Owing to a small donor count, the genetic and exposure-history diversity represented was limited. Memory subsets generally showed lower estimated richness than naive subsets.

In regard to this clone: As yet, its antigen is unknown.

The naive CD8 population came from CD45RO-negative cells selected for CCR7, without terminally differentiated effector memory CD45RA+ cells. Those who donated, Caucasian adults without exception, all lived in Nashville, Tennessee. Assay: immunoSEQ multiplex PCR; the TCRdb copy retains only in-frame clones and omits some. The sample includes roughly 2.1 million clones, approximately 94% of them seen just once. The germline CDR1 and CDR2 sequences are LNHNV and YYDKDF (reference sequence). The J segment lost 5 bases and the V segment lost 0 bases, leaving 7 bases of the junction unmatched. CDR3 length: 15 residues.

What was sequenced was naive CD8+ T cells from PBMCs. The V gene is TRBV15, the J gene TRBJ2-7, with 7 bases aligning to TRBD1. This receptor was taken from a man aged 18-30 years in good health. Some clones in this sample may be carry-over from other donors' samples. Written as DNA, the CDR3 is TGTGCCACCAGCAGAGATGACAGGGCTCTCGACGAGCAGTACTTC. Residues: CATSRDDRALDEQYF.